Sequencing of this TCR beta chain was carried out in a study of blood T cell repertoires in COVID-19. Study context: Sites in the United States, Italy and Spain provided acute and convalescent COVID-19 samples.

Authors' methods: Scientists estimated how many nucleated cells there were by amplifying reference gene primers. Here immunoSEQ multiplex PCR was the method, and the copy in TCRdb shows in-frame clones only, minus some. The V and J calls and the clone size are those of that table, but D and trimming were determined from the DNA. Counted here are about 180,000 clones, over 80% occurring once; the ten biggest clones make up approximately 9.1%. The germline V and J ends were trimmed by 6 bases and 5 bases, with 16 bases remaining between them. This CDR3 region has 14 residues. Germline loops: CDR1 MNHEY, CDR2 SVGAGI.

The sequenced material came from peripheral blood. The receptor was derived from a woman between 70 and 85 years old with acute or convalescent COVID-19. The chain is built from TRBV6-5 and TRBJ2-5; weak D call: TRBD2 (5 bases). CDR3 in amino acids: CASSRWRIWETQYF. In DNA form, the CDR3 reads TGTGCCAGCAGCCGCTGGAGGATTTGGGAGACCCAGTACTTC.